These T cell receptor beta chains were read from a single sample in a study of T cell repertoires in cytomegalovirus infection. MiXCR was run by TCRdb on the reads, yielding one entry per CDR3 protein. Seen here are roughly 250,000 distinct CDR3 sequences, roughly 22% observed once, and the top ten hold roughly 18%. Sequenced: CD8+ T cells from PBMCs. Source of these receptors: a human donor in good health (CMV status not recorded). Some clones in this sample may be carry-over from other donors' samples. Each CDR3 is given with its conserved first and last residue. The order of the fields is D gene, J gene, clone size, V gene, CDR3 DNA, CDR3 protein. A D gene is named only where the DNA matches it firmly. Clone size is given for some rows only: seen once, a few or many times, or a class if the clone is expanded.

d_call: TRBD1
j_call: TRBJ2-7
clone_size: many
v_call: TRBV7-6
cdr3_nt: TGTGCCAGCAGCTCACTCCCCCCAGGGGGATTCGAGCAGTACTTC
cdr3_aa: CASSSLPPGGFEQYF

d_call: TRBD1
j_call: TRBJ2-7
clone_size: medium-sized
v_call: TRBV7-3
cdr3_nt: TGTGCCAGCAGCCTAGGGACAGGGGAGACCCACGAGCAGTACTTC
cdr3_aa: CASSLGTGETHEQYF

d_call: .
j_call: TRBJ2-3
clone_size: many
v_call: TRBV7-8
cdr3_nt: TGTGCCAGCAGCTTAGGGGGGATGTCAGATACGCAGTATTTT
cdr3_aa: CASSLGGMSDTQYF

d_call: .
j_call: TRBJ2-7
clone_size: .
v_call: TRBV10-3
cdr3_nt: TGTGCCATCAGTGAGTTAGGGGTTGGCGAGCAGTACTTC
cdr3_aa: CAISELGVGEQYF

d_call: .
j_call: TRBJ2-1
clone_size: few
v_call: TRBV28
cdr3_nt: TGTGCCACCGTGTGGCAGTCTAATGAGCAGTTCTTC
cdr3_aa: CATVWQSNEQFF

d_call: .
j_call: TRBJ2-7
clone_size: few
v_call: TRBV6-6
cdr3_nt: TGTGCCAGCAGTTACCAGTCATGGAATTGGAGGGGGAGAGACTACGAGCAGTACTTC
cdr3_aa: CASSYQSWNWRGRDYEQYF

d_call: TRBD1
j_call: TRBJ2-7
clone_size: .
v_call: TRBV20-1
cdr3_nt: TGCAGTGCAGGGTGGACAGGGGGCTTGTACGAGCAGTACTTC
cdr3_aa: CSAGWTGGLYEQYF

d_call: .
j_call: TRBJ2-1
clone_size: many
v_call: TRBV7-3
cdr3_nt: TGTGCCAGCAGCTCGGGCACTAGCCCCACCTACAATGAGCAGTTCTTC
cdr3_aa: CASSSGTSPTYNEQFF

d_call: .
j_call: TRBJ2-3
clone_size: .
v_call: TRBV7-9
cdr3_nt: TGTGCCAACAGCCCCCTCGGAACAGATACGCAGTATTTT
cdr3_aa: CANSPLGTDTQYF

d_call: .
j_call: TRBJ2-1
clone_size: .
v_call: TRBV20-1
cdr3_nt: TGCAGTGTACAGGGAAACAATGAGCAGTTCTTC
cdr3_aa: CSVQGNNEQFF

d_call: .
j_call: TRBJ2-5
clone_size: many
v_call: TRBV4-1
cdr3_nt: TGCGCCAGCAGCCCCTCTGGGGGGTACCAAGAGACCCAGTACTTC
cdr3_aa: CASSPSGGYQETQYF

d_call: TRBD1
j_call: TRBJ2-2
clone_size: few
v_call: TRBV29-1
cdr3_nt: TGCAGCGTTGATCAGGGGGCGACCGGGGAGCTGTTTTTT
cdr3_aa: CSVDQGATGELFF

d_call: .
j_call: TRBJ1-2
clone_size: few
v_call: TRBV4-1
cdr3_nt: TGCGCCAGCAGCCAAGTACTCGGACGGGGAAACTATGGCTACACCTTC
cdr3_aa: CASSQVLGRGNYGYTF

d_call: TRBD2
j_call: TRBJ2-5
clone_size: .
v_call: TRBV12-3/TRBV12-4
cdr3_nt: TGTGCCAGCAGTTTAGGGGATTTAGCGGGGGAGACCCAGTACTTC
cdr3_aa: CASSLGDLAGETQYF

d_call: .
j_call: TRBJ1-1
clone_size: .
v_call: TRBV20-1
cdr3_nt: TGCAGTGCTAGAAACAGGTGGGGAAACACTGAAGCTTTCTTT
cdr3_aa: CSARNRWGNTEAFF

d_call: .
j_call: TRBJ2-3
clone_size: many
v_call: TRBV28
cdr3_nt: TGTGCCAGCATTTGGTCGCACGGGCGTCGTGTCCCAGATACGCAGTATTTT
cdr3_aa: CASIWSHGRRVPDTQYF

d_call: .
j_call: TRBJ2-7
clone_size: few
v_call: TRBV13
cdr3_nt: TGTGCCAGCAGCCTACCGTACGGGACCCCCTCAGCAGGTGATGTCGGCTACGAGCAGTACTTC
cdr3_aa: CASSLPYGTPSAGDVGYEQYF

d_call: TRBD1
j_call: TRBJ1-2
clone_size: many
v_call: TRBV7-9
cdr3_nt: TGTGCCAGCAGCTTTTCTCAGGGGGACTATGGCTACACCTTC
cdr3_aa: CASSFSQGDYGYTF

d_call: .
j_call: TRBJ1-1
clone_size: .
v_call: TRBV2
cdr3_nt: TGTGCCAGCAAGGAGTATTTGAACACTGAAGCTTTCTTT
cdr3_aa: CASKEYLNTEAFF

d_call: .
j_call: TRBJ1-1
clone_size: .
v_call: TRBV12-3/TRBV12-4
cdr3_nt: TGTGCCAGCAGGGATAGCGAGGGAAGTGTCACTGAAGCTTTCTTT
cdr3_aa: CASRDSEGSVTEAFF

d_call: .
j_call: TRBJ2-3
clone_size: few
v_call: TRBV20-1
cdr3_nt: TGCAGTGCCTTGGACAGCAACACAGATACGCAGTATTTT
cdr3_aa: CSALDSNTDTQYF

d_call: .
j_call: TRBJ2-7
clone_size: .
v_call: TRBV6-5
cdr3_nt: TGTGCCAGCAGAAAGACAATTACCTACGAGCAGTACTTC
cdr3_aa: CASRKTITYEQYF

d_call: TRBD1
j_call: TRBJ1-6
clone_size: many
v_call: TRBV7-2
cdr3_nt: TGTGCCAGCAGCTTAGCGAGGAACAGGGGCAATTCACCCCTCCACTTT
cdr3_aa: CASSLARNRGNSPLHF

d_call: .
j_call: TRBJ1-1
clone_size: many
v_call: TRBV7-2
cdr3_nt: TGTGCCAGCAGCTTAGAAGAGAACACTGAAGCTTTCTTT
cdr3_aa: CASSLEENTEAFF

d_call: .
j_call: TRBJ1-1
clone_size: .
v_call: TRBV12-3/TRBV12-4
cdr3_nt: TGTGCCAGCAGCCGTTATCCCGGGGGAGGTCCCACTGAAGCTTTCTTT
cdr3_aa: CASSRYPGGGPTEAFF

d_call: TRBD2
j_call: TRBJ2-5
clone_size: .
v_call: TRBV11-2
cdr3_nt: TGTGCCAGCAGCCTTCAGCGGGGGGGCCAGGAGACCCAGTACTTC
cdr3_aa: CASSLQRGGQETQYF

d_call: .
j_call: TRBJ1-1
clone_size: .
v_call: TRBV12-3/TRBV12-4
cdr3_nt: TGTGCCAGCAGTTTAGACAGGGTGGGGTCCTTT
cdr3_aa: CASSLDRVGSF

d_call: .
j_call: TRBJ1-1
clone_size: many
v_call: TRBV7-9
cdr3_nt: TGTGCCAGCAGCTTAGAGTTGGGGGTGAACACTGAAGCTTTCTTT
cdr3_aa: CASSLELGVNTEAFF

d_call: TRBD2
j_call: TRBJ2-4
clone_size: few
v_call: TRBV29-1
cdr3_nt: TGCAGCGTCTTCTACTTCCTAGCGGGGGGCCAAAACATTCAGTACTTC
cdr3_aa: CSVFYFLAGGQNIQYF

d_call: .
j_call: TRBJ1-1
clone_size: few
v_call: TRBV29-1
cdr3_nt: TGCTGTGGATGGCAGGGGCTCACTGAAGCTTTCTTT
cdr3_aa: CCGWQGLTEAFF

d_call: .
j_call: TRBJ2-7
clone_size: .
v_call: TRBV20-1
cdr3_nt: TGCAGTGCCCTCCAAAGGGACATCCCCTCCTACGAGCAGTACTTC
cdr3_aa: CSALQRDIPSYEQYF

d_call: .
j_call: TRBJ1-1
clone_size: few
v_call: TRBV12-3/TRBV12-4
cdr3_nt: TGTGCCAGCAGTTTAGCTGCCACTGAAGCTTTCTTT
cdr3_aa: CASSLAATEAFF

d_call: .
j_call: TRBJ1-4
clone_size: few
v_call: TRBV5-6
cdr3_nt: TGTGCCAGCAGCTTGGCCGTCAGCGAAAAACTGTTTTTT
cdr3_aa: CASSLAVSEKLFF

d_call: .
j_call: TRBJ2-7
clone_size: .
v_call: TRBV7-6
cdr3_nt: TGTGCCATCGGCCTCGGAACAGGCCTATACTACGAGCAGTACTTC
cdr3_aa: CAIGLGTGLYYEQYF

d_call: .
j_call: TRBJ1-2
clone_size: few
v_call: TRBV15
cdr3_nt: TGTGCCACCACTATGAGGGTAACCTTC
cdr3_aa: CATTMRVTF

d_call: TRBD1
j_call: TRBJ2-7
clone_size: few
v_call: TRBV6-2/TRBV6-3
cdr3_nt: TGTGCCAGCAGTTCTAGGGGGCGCGCTTCCGAGCAGTACTTC
cdr3_aa: CASSSRGRASEQYF

d_call: TRBD1
j_call: TRBJ1-2
clone_size: .
v_call: TRBV13
cdr3_nt: TGTGCCAGCGGCAGGGGGACAGGGGAGGTTTCTGGCTACACCTTC
cdr3_aa: CASGRGTGEVSGYTF

d_call: TRBD2
j_call: TRBJ2-1
clone_size: many
v_call: TRBV7-6
cdr3_nt: TGTGCCAGCAGCGACCTACTAGCGGGGATCTACAATGAGCAGTTCTTC
cdr3_aa: CASSDLLAGIYNEQFF

d_call: .
j_call: TRBJ2-1
clone_size: few
v_call: TRBV10-2
cdr3_nt: TGCGCCAGCAGTGAGCGGAAGGGGCCTTACAATGAGCAGTTCTTC
cdr3_aa: CASSERKGPYNEQFF

d_call: .
j_call: TRBJ1-1
clone_size: .
v_call: TRBV7-9
cdr3_nt: TGTGCCAGCAGCGTAGGGACGGTGAACACTGAAGCTTTCTTT
cdr3_aa: CASSVGTVNTEAFF

d_call: TRBD1
j_call: TRBJ2-1
clone_size: .
v_call: TRBV10-3
cdr3_nt: TGTGCCATCAGTAGGACAGGGAGCTCCTACAATGAGCAGTTCTTC
cdr3_aa: CAISRTGSSYNEQFF

d_call: .
j_call: TRBJ1-5
clone_size: many
v_call: TRBV12-3/TRBV12-4
cdr3_nt: TGTGCCAGCAGCCTACAGGGTAATCAGCCCCAGCATTTT
cdr3_aa: CASSLQGNQPQHF

d_call: .
j_call: TRBJ2-3
clone_size: .
v_call: TRBV7-9
cdr3_nt: TGTGCCAGCAGCTCCTTCCGTCGGGTCACAGATACGCAGTATTTT
cdr3_aa: CASSSFRRVTDTQYF

d_call: .
j_call: TRBJ1-1
clone_size: many
v_call: TRBV7-6
cdr3_nt: TGTGCCAGCAGCAGACAGGTCTCGAGCACTGAAGCTTTCTTT
cdr3_aa: CASSRQVSSTEAFF

d_call: TRBD2
j_call: TRBJ2-1
clone_size: many
v_call: TRBV2
cdr3_nt: TGTGCCAGCAGTGGGACTAGCGGGGTTTACAATGAGCAGTTCTTC
cdr3_aa: CASSGTSGVYNEQFF

d_call: TRBD2
j_call: TRBJ2-3
clone_size: many
v_call: TRBV4-1
cdr3_nt: TGCGCCAGCAGCCAAGGCGGGGGTACGCAGTATTTT
cdr3_aa: CASSQGGGTQYF

d_call: TRBD1
j_call: TRBJ2-7
clone_size: .
v_call: TRBV6-4
cdr3_nt: TGTGCCAAAAGAAAGGGGGCTCATCCCTCCTACGAGCAGTACTTC
cdr3_aa: CAKRKGAHPSYEQYF

d_call: .
j_call: TRBJ2-7
clone_size: .
v_call: TRBV5-1
cdr3_nt: TGCGCCAGCAGCCAGGACAGAAGCTCCTACGAGCAGTACTTC
cdr3_aa: CASSQDRSSYEQYF

d_call: .
j_call: TRBJ1-2
clone_size: many
v_call: TRBV6-5
cdr3_nt: TGTGCCAGCAGTTACTCGCGTCAGGGCTATGGCTACACCTTC
cdr3_aa: CASSYSRQGYGYTF